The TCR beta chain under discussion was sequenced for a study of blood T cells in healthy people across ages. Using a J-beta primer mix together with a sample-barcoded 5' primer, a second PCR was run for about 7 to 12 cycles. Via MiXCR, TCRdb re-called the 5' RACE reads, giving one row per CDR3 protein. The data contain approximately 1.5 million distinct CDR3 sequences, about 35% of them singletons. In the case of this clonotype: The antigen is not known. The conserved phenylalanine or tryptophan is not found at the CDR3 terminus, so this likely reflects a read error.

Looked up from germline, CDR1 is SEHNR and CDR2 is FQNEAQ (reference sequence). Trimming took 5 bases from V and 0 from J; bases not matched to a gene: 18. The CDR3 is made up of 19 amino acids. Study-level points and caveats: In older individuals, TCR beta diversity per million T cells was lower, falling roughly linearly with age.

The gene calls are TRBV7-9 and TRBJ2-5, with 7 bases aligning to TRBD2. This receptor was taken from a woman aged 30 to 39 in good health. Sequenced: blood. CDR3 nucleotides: TGTGCCAGCAGCCTCCCGAGATCGGCGGGGACTACGTACCAAGAGACCCAGTACTGC. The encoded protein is CASSLPRSAGTTYQETQYC.